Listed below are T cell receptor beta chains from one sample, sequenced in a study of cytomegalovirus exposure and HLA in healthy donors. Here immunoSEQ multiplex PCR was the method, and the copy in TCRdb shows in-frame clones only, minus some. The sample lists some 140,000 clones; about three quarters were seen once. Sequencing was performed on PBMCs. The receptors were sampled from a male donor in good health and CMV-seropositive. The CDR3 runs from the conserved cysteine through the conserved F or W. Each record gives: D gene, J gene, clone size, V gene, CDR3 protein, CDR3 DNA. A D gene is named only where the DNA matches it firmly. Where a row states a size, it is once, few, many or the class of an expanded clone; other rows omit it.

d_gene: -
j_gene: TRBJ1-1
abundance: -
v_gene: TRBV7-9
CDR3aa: CASSLVGVEWRAFF
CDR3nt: TGTGCCAGCAGCTTAGTCGGGGTGGAGTGGAGGGCTTTCTTT

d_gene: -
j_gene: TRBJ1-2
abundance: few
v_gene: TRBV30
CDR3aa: CACRDQGFYGYTF
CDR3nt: TGTGCCTGCAGGGATCAGGGGTTTTATGGCTACACCTTC

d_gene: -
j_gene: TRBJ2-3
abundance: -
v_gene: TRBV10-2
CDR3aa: CASTLTGISTDTQYF
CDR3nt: TGCGCCAGCACCCTTACGGGGATTAGCACAGATACGCAGTATTTT

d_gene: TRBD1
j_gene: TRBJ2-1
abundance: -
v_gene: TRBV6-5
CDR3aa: CASSYSPGGDEQFF
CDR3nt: TGTGCCAGCAGTTACTCGCCAGGGGGAGATGAGCAGTTCTTC

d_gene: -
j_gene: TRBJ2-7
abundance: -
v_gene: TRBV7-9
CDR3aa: CASSFTYEQYF
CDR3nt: TGTGCCAGCAGCTTTACCTACGAGCAGTACTTC

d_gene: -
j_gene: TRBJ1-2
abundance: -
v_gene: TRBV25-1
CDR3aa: CASSDPRTDYGYTF
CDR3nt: TGTGCCAGCAGTGACCCCAGGACAGACTATGGCTACACCTTC

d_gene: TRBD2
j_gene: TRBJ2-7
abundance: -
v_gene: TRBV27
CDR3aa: CASSLMGLAYEQYF
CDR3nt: TGTGCCAGCAGTTTAATGGGACTAGCCTACGAGCAGTACTTC

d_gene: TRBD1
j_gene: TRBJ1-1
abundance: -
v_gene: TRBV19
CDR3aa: CASSIVGRGSTEAFF
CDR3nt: TGTGCCAGTAGTATAGTCGGCAGGGGGTCCACTGAAGCTTTCTTT

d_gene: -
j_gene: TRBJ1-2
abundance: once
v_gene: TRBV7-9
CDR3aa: CASSSIDSSTNYGYTF
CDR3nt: TGTGCCAGCAGCTCTATCGACAGTAGTACTAACTATGGCTACACCTTC

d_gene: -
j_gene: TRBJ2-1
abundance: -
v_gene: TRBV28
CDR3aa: CASSLSGQSSYNEQFF
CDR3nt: TGTGCCAGCAGTTTAAGCGGACAGAGCTCCTACAATGAGCAGTTCTTC

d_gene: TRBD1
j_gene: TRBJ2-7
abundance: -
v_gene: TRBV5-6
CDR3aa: CASSLEGQGPVYEQYF
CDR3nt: TGTGCCAGCAGCTTGGAAGGACAGGGACCCGTTTACGAGCAGTACTTC

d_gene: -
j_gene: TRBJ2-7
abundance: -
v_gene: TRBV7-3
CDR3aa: CASSPDRSSYEQYF
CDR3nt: TGTGCCAGCAGCCCCGACAGGAGCTCCTACGAGCAGTACTTC

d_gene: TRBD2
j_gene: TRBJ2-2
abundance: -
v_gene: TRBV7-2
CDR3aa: CASSFLSGGNTGELFF
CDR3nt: TGTGCCAGCAGCTTCCTCAGCGGGGGGAACACCGGGGAGCTGTTTTTT

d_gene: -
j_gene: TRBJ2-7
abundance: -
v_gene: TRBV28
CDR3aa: CASNPSRAGHYEQYF
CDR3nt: TGTGCCAGCAACCCCTCGAGAGCGGGACACTACGAGCAGTACTTC

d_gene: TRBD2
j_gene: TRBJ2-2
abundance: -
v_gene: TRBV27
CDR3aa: CASSFGLAGVRKLFF
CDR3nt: TGTGCCAGCAGTTTCGGGCTAGCGGGAGTTAGGAAGCTGTTTTTT

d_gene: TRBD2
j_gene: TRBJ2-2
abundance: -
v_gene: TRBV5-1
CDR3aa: CASSSTGGDSGELFF
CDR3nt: TGCGCCAGCAGCTCAACGGGGGGAGACTCCGGGGAGCTGTTTTTT

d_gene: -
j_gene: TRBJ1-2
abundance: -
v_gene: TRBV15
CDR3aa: CATSRVGTGYGYTF
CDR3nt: TGTGCCACCAGCAGAGTGGGCACCGGCTATGGCTACACCTTC

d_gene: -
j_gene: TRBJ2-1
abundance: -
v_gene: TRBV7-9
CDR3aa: CASSSNNEQFF
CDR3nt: TGTGCCAGCAGCTCAAACAATGAGCAGTTCTTC

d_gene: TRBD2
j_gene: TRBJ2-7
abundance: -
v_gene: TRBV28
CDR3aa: CASSWGLAKCEQYF
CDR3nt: TGTGCCAGCAGTTGGGGACTAGCCAAGTGCGAGCAGTACTTC

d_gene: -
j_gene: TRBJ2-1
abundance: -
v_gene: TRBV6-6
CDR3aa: CASSYPQGEQFF
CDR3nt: TGTGCCAGCAGTTACCCCCAGGGAGAGCAGTTCTTC

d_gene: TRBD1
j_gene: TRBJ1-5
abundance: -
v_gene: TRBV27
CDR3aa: CASSLQGAQPQHF
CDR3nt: TGTGCCAGCAGTTTACAGGGGGCTCAGCCCCAGCATTTT

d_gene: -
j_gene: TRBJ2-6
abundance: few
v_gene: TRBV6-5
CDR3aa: CASSYSRSGANVLTF
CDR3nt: TGTGCCAGCAGTTACAGCCGCTCTGGGGCCAACGTCCTGACTTTC

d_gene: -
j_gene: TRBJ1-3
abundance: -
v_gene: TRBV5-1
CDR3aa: CASSIAGDSGNTIYF
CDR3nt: TGCGCCAGCAGCATTGCAGGCGACTCTGGAAACACCATATATTTT

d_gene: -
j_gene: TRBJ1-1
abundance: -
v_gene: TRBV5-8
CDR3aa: CASSLWGVLNTEAFF
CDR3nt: TGTGCCAGCAGCTTGTGGGGGGTGCTGAACACTGAAGCTTTCTTT

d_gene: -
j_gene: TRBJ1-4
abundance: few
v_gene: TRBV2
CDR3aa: CASSDEKRAQKLFF
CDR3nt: TGTGCCAGCAGTGATGAAAAGCGGGCCCAAAAACTGTTTTTT

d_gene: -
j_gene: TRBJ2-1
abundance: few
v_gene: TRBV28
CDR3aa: CASSYRGSSYNEQFF
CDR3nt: TGTGCCAGCAGTTATCGGGGTAGCTCCTACAATGAGCAGTTCTTC

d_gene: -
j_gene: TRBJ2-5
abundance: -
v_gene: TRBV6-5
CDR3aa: CASRFQGESTQYF
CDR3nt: TGTGCCAGCAGATTTCAGGGTGAAAGTACCCAGTACTTC

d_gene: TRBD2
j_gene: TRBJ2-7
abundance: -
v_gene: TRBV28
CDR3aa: CASSTGTSGSYEQYF
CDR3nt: TGTGCCAGCAGTACCGGGACTAGCGGGAGCTACGAGCAGTACTTC

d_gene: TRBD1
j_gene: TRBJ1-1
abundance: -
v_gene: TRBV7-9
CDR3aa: CASRPGTANTEAFF
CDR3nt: TGTGCCAGCCGACCCGGGACAGCGAACACTGAAGCTTTCTTT

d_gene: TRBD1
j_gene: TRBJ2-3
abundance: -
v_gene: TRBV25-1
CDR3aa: CASSDPLGQVPDTQYF
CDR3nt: TGTGCCAGCAGTGACCCACTGGGACAGGTTCCAGATACGCAGTATTTT

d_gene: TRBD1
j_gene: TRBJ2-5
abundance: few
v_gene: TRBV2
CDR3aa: CASRFTGTGVQETQYF
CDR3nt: TGTGCCAGCAGATTTACCGGGACAGGAGTTCAAGAGACCCAGTACTTC

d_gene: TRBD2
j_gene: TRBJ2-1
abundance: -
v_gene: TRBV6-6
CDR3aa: CASSASGNSYNEQFF
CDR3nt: TGTGCCAGCAGTGCGAGCGGGAACTCCTACAATGAGCAGTTCTTC

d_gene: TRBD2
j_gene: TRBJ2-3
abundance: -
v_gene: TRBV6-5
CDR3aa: CASSYVAGVTDTQYF
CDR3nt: TGTGCCAGCAGTTACGTGGCGGGGGTCACAGATACGCAGTATTTT

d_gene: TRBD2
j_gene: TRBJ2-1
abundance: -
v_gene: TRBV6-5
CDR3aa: CASSFWTSGNEQFF
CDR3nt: TGTGCCAGCAGTTTTTGGACTAGCGGCAATGAGCAGTTCTTC

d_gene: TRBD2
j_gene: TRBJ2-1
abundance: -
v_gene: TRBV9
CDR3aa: CASSVALSGGFYNEQFF
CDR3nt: TGTGCCAGCAGCGTAGCGCTTAGCGGGGGTTTTTACAATGAGCAGTTCTTC

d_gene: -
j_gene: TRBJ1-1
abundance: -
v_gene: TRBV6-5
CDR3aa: CASSYPGNTEAFF
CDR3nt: TGTGCCAGCAGTTACCCAGGGAACACTGAAGCTTTCTTT

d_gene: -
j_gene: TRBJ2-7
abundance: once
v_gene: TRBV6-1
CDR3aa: CASSIRDTYEQYF
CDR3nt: TGTGCCAGCAGCATCCGGGACACCTACGAGCAGTACTTC

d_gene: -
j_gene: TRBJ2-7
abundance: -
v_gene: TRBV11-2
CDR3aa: CAVQRAPGEQYF
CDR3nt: TGTGCAGTCCAGCGGGCGCCGGGAGAGCAGTACTTC

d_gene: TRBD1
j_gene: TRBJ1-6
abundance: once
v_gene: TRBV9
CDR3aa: CASSATGGYNNSPLHF
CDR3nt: TGTGCCAGCAGCGCCACAGGGGGCTACAATAATTCACCCCTCCACTTT

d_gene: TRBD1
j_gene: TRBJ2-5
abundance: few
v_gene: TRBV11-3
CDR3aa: CASSAGQGIWETQYF
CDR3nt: TGTGCCAGCAGCGCCGGACAGGGAATTTGGGAGACCCAGTACTTC

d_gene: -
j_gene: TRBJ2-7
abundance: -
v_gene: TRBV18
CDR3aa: CASSPRPGGTPTYEQYF
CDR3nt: TGTGCCAGCTCACCACGTCCAGGGGGGACACCCACCTACGAGCAGTACTTC

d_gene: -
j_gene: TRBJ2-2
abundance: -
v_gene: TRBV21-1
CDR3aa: CASSKLNRRSGELFF
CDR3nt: TGTGCCAGCAGCAAACTTAACAGACGGTCCGGGGAGCTGTTTTTT

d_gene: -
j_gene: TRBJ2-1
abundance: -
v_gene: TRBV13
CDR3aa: CASSLGVESEQFF
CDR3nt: TGTGCCAGCAGCTTGGGAGTGGAGTCTGAGCAGTTCTTC

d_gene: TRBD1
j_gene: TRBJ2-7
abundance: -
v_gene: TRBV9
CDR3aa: CASSVGGGQSNEQYF
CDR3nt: TGTGCCAGCAGCGTAGGTGGGGGACAGTCGAACGAGCAGTACTTC

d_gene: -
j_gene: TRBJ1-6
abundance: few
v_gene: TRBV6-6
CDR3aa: CASSVLPGSYNSPLHF
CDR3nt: TGTGCCAGCAGTGTTTTACCCGGCTCCTATAATTCACCCCTCCACTTT